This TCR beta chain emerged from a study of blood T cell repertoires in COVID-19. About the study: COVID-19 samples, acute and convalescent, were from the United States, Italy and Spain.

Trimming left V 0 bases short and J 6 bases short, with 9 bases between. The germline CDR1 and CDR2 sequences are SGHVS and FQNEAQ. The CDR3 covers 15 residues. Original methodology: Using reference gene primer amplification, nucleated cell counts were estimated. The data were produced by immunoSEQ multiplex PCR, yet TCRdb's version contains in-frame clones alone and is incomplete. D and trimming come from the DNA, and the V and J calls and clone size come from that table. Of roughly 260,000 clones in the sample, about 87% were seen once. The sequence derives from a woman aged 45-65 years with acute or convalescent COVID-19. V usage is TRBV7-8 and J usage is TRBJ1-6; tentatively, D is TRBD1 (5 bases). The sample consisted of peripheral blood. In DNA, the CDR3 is TGTGCCAGCAGCTTAGCGTTACAGGCTAATTCACCCCTCCACTTT. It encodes CASSLALQANSPLHF.